The next 22 T cell receptor beta chains were all read from a single sample in a study of cytomegalovirus exposure and HLA in healthy donors. The PCR employed 60 Vbeta primers together with 13 Jbeta primers. The data were produced by immunoSEQ multiplex PCR, yet TCRdb's version contains in-frame clones alone and is incomplete. The data show 110,000 to 150,000 clones, with approximately 80% seen just once and less than 1.5% held by the top ten. The sample consisted of PBMCs. All receptors derive from a male donor in good health and CMV-seropositive.

This clone showed up just a few times. Different DNA sequences within this sample yield the same CDR3. The CDR3 here is CASSFTGFEGETQYF. Here the CDR3 DNA reads TGTGCCAGCAGTTTTACAGGGTTTGAGGGAGAGACCCAGTACTTC. The chain has TRBV28 and TRBJ2-5, with D possibly matching TRBD1 (6 bases). The V end lost 3 bases, the J end lost 4 bases, and 15 bases lay between the germline ends. The V gene's germline CDR1 is MDHEN and CDR2 SYDVKM. CDR3 length: 15 residues.

This sequence joins TRBV12-5 and TRBJ2-1; TRBD2 matches 12 bases. Germline V CDR1 and CDR2: LGHNT, FRNRAP. Unmatched junction bases numbered 7, after V lost 7 bases and J lost 0 bases. The CDR3 runs to 17 residues. CDR3 in amino acids: CASATTSGGSSYNEQFF. The CDR3 bases are TGTGCTAGTGCCACGACTAGCGGGGGAAGCTCCTACAATGAGCAGTTCTTC.

This chain joins TRBV5-1 and TRBJ2-5, with D possibly being TRBD1 (6 bases). The germline CDR1 and CDR2 sequences are SGHRS and YFSETQ. The CDR3 loop spans 15 amino acids. V was pared by 0 bases and J by 1 base, with 10 bases between. The DNA of the CDR3 is TGCGCCAGCAGCTTGGCAGGGACATTCCAAGAGACCCAGTACTTC. Translating it yields CASSLAGTFQETQYF.

V gene TRBV4-1 combines with J gene TRBJ2-7; TRBD2 is a possible D gene (6 bases). The CDR3 sequence is 14 residues long. Germline CDR1 is MGHRA and CDR2 is YSYEKL. Trimming took off 1 base at V and 4 bases at J, with 11 bases between the two ends. The CDR3: CASSQAGLQYEQYF. The CDR3 region has the DNA TGCGCCAGCAGCCAAGCGGGACTGCAATACGAGCAGTACTTC.

This clone was picked up a small number of times. The CDR3 sequence is CASSGGTLSGKGTDTQYF. The DNA for the CDR3 is TGTGCCAGCAGCGGGGGGACACTTAGCGGGAAAGGCACAGATACGCAGTATTTT. The gene calls are TRBV7-9 and TRBJ2-3; 8 bases match TRBD2. Trimming cost V 5 bases and J 1 base; bases outside gene matches: 14. There are 18 residues in the CDR3. CDR1 is SEHNR, CDR2 FQNEAQ, per germline (reference sequence).

This clone was seen a few times. Relative to the germline gene, one junction end is altered; a read error may explain this. The chain has TRBV7-7 and TRBJ2-7; tentative D call: TRBD1 (5 bases). The CDR3 covers 14 residues. The germline V gene encodes CDR1 SSHAT and CDR2 FNYEAQ (reference sequence). The CDR3 protein is CASSLERQGGKQYF. In nucleotides, the CDR3 is TGTGCTAGCAGCTTAGAACGGCAGGGTGGGAAGCAGTACTTC.

J is TRBJ2-7 and V is TRBV28, with TRBD1 identical over 9 bases. CDR1 and CDR2 from the germline V gene are MDHEN and SYDVKM. The CDR3 length is 15 residues. V was pared by 3 bases and J by 0 bases, with 3 bases of the junction left unmatched. CDR3 residues: CASSLTDRGSYEQYF. DNA for the CDR3: TGTGCCAGCAGTTTGACGGACAGGGGCTCCTACGAGCAGTACTTC.

V usage is TRBV11-2 and J usage is TRBJ2-3; 7 bases are a match to TRBD1. Trimming removed 5 bases from V and 3 bases from J; junction bases left unmatched: 14. The germline CDR1 and CDR2 sequences are SGHAT and FQNNGV. The CDR3 sequence is 17 residues long. DNA for the CDR3: TGTGCCAGCAGCCAGTCCCGGAACAGGGGATCTACAGATACGCAGTATTTT. Translating it yields CASSQSRNRGSTDTQYF.

The genes are TRBV19 and TRBJ2-2; 10 nucleotides line up with TRBD2. This CDR3 region has 15 residues. The germline V gene encodes CDR1 LNHDA and CDR2 SQIVND (reference sequence). Unmatched junction bases numbered 7, after V lost 8 bases and J lost 4 bases. The chain's CDR3 is CASELAGVFTGELFF. CDR3 DNA: TGTGCCAGTGAGCTAGCGGGGGTATTCACCGGGGAGCTGTTTTTT.

The V call is TRBV9, the J call TRBJ1-2; D gene uncertain. The CDR3 totals 14 residues. V gave up 0 bases and J gave up 0 bases, with 6 bases separating them. Germline V gives CDR1 SGDLS, CDR2 YYNGEE. CDR3 in amino acids: CASSVGAANYGYTF. Written as DNA, the CDR3 is TGTGCCAGCAGCGTAGGGGCAGCTAACTATGGCTACACCTTC.

The genes are TRBV15 and TRBJ1-1; D is perhaps TRBD1 (5 bases). Germline V lookup: CDR1 LNHNV, CDR2 YYDKDF (reference sequence). The V gene lost 2 bases and the J gene lost 4 bases, with 11 bases spanning the gap. This CDR3 spans 14 amino acids. The CDR3 loop reads CATSRLQGATEAFF. CDR3 DNA sequence: TGTGCCACCAGCAGACTCCAGGGCGCCACTGAAGCTTTCTTT. The variable domain in full, with the rest retrieved from reference TRBV15 and TRBJ1-1, is DAMVIQNPRYQVTQFGKPVTLSCSQTLNHNVMYWYQQKSSQAPKLLFHYYDKDFNNEADTPDNFQSRRPNTSFCFLDIRSPGLGDTAMYLCATSRLQGATEAFFGQGTRLTVV.

In the case of this clone: A read error may produce the germline difference seen at one junction end. The chain links TRBV7-9 to TRBJ2-3, with 7 bases identical to TRBD2. Per germline, CDR1 SEHNR and CDR2 FQNEAQ (reference sequence). The CDR3 contains 18 residues. CDR3 DNA: TGTTCCAGCAGCTTATATATTGGGTCAGCGGGAAGCACAGATACGCAGTATTTT. Translating gives CSSSLYIGSAGSTDTQYF.

The CDR3: CASGAGGAYEQYF. CDR3 DNA: TGTGCTAGTGGGGCGGGAGGGGCCTACGAGCAGTACTTC. The rearrangement links TRBV12-5 to TRBJ2-7; 9 bases fit TRBD2. The V gene end was trimmed by 6 bases and the J gene end by 2 bases; junction bases not matched to a gene: 2. CDR3 length: 13 residues. The germline gives CDR1 LGHNT, CDR2 FRNRAP. The variable domain in full, completed from reference TRBV12-5 and TRBJ2-7, reads DARVTQTPRHKVTEMGQEVTMRCQPILGHNTVFWYRQTMMQGLELLAYFRNRAPLDDSGMPKDRFSAEMPDATLATLKIQPSEPRDSAVYFCASGAGGAYEQYFGPGTRLTVT.

In this sample, this clone turned up a few times. The rearrangement links TRBV9 to TRBJ2-3; no definite D call. The CDR3 loop spans 14 amino acids. V was trimmed by 0 bases and J by 2 bases, leaving 7 bases between them. Looked up from germline, CDR1 is SGDLS and CDR2 is YYNGEE. The CDR3 nucleotides are TGTGCCAGCAGCGTAGTTGCGGACACAGATACGCAGTATTTT. Amino acid sequence: CASSVVADTDTQYF.

V usage is TRBV19 and J usage is TRBJ2-5; D not certain. The germline V gene encodes CDR1 LNHDA and CDR2 SQIVND (reference sequence). This CDR3 is 14 amino acids long. V shed 3 bases and J shed 0 bases, with 8 bases lying between them. The CDR3 bases are TGTGCCAGTAGTATGCAACTGTACCAAGAGACCCAGTACTTC. As protein: CASSMQLYQETQYF. Full variable domain (rest looked up from reference TRBV19 and TRBJ2-5): DGGITQSPKYLFRKEGQNVTLSCEQNLNHDAMYWYRQDPGQGLRLIYYSQIVNDFQKGDIAEGYSVSREKKESFPLTVTSAQKNPTAFYLCASSMQLYQETQYFGPGTRLLVL.

J is TRBJ2-5 and V is TRBV5-6; the D gene is possibly TRBD2 (6 bases). The CDR3 runs to 17 residues. Trimming took 0 bases from V and 9 from J, leaving 24 bases between them. The germline V gene has CDR1 SGHDT and CDR2 YYEEEE. CDR3 region: CASSLANVGTHLYSQYF. In DNA, the CDR3 is TGTGCCAGCAGCTTGGCCAATGTCGGGACTCACCTTTATTCCCAGTACTTC.

This clone was detected ten times or more. The gene calls are TRBV5-1 and TRBJ1-1, with D possibly TRBD1 on 5 matching bases. Germline-derived CDR1 and CDR2 are SGHRS and YFSETQ. V was pared by 0 bases and J by 4 bases, with 19 bases between. The CDR3 loop spans 17 amino acids. The CDR3 region is CASSLVLIGAPGTEAFF. The CDR3 DNA reads as TGCGCCAGCAGCTTGGTACTAATTGGGGCGCCGGGCACTGAAGCTTTCTTT.

The CDR3 bases are TGTGCCAGTAGTATTGTGGGGCAGGGTGAGGGCAATCAGCCCCAGCATTTT. Amino acids: CASSIVGQGEGNQPQHF. The chain carries TRBV19 and TRBJ1-5; TRBD1 is a possible D gene (5 bases). Germline V CDR1 and CDR2: LNHDA, SQIVND (reference sequence). CDR3 length: 17 amino acids. V dropped 3 bases and J dropped 2 bases, with 17 bases sitting between them.

V gene TRBV19 combines with J gene TRBJ2-2; D possibly corresponds to TRBD1 (6 bases). V shed 6 bases and J shed 5 bases, with 13 bases lying between them. The CDR3 contains 14 residues. Germline V gives CDR1 LNHDA, CDR2 SQIVND (reference sequence). CDR3 protein: CASRRTAMTGELFF. The CDR3 DNA is TGTGCCAGTAGAAGGACAGCCATGACCGGGGAGCTGTTTTTT.

The CDR3 nucleotides are TGTGCCAGTTTCAGTAGCGGGGGAATGGGCGGGGAGCTGTTTTTT. Translating it yields CASFSSGGMGGELFF. The J gene is TRBJ2-2, the V gene TRBV19; TRBD2 agrees at 9 bases. The CDR3 has 15 amino acids. V was pared by 8 bases and J by 7 bases, with 11 bases of the junction left unmatched. Per the germline V gene, CDR1 is LNHDA and CDR2 is SQIVND (reference sequence).

The chain recombines TRBV28 with TRBJ2-7; possible D gene TRBD1, 5 bases. This CDR3 contains 13 residues. The germline V and J ends were trimmed by 4 bases and 4 bases, with 11 bases remaining between them. Per germline, CDR1 MDHEN and CDR2 SYDVKM. CDR3 amino acids: CASSYDSAYEQYF. CDR3 in DNA: TGTGCCAGCAGTTATGACAGCGCATACGAGCAGTACTTC.

This clone was seen once. This chain uses TRBV30 with TRBJ1-1; TRBD1 agrees at 10 bases. This CDR3 is 13 amino acids long. Germline CDR1 and CDR2: GTSNPN and SVGIG (reference sequence). With V trimmed by 3 bases and J by 3 bases, 1 base remained unmatched. CDR3 in amino acids: CAWRGQGYTEAFF. DNA for the CDR3: TGTGCCTGGAGGGGACAGGGGTACACTGAAGCTTTCTTT.